These T cell receptor beta chains were read from a single sample in a study of blood T cell repertoires in COVID-19. Method: immunoSEQ multiplex PCR; TCRdb's copy keeps in-frame clones and lacks some. The data hold 25,000 to 30,000 clones, with approximately 87% observed a single time. The specimen was peripheral blood. Receptors were obtained from a human donor in a cohort sampled during active COVID-19. CDR3s include the opening cysteine and the closing phenylalanine or tryptophan. The D gene is left open where the match is weak. Not every row has a clone size; where given, it reads once, few, many or a size class.

d_gene: .
j_gene: TRBJ2-1
v_gene: TRBV3-1/TRBV3-2
abundance: .
len: 11
CDR3aa: CASSPSDEQFF
CDR3nt: TGTGCCAGCAGCCCAAGCGATGAGCAGTTCTTC

d_gene: TRBD2
j_gene: TRBJ2-1
v_gene: TRBV10-3
abundance: once
len: 14
CDR3aa: CAIRASGGSNEQFF
CDR3nt: TGTGCCATCAGGGCCTCGGGCGGGAGCAATGAGCAGTTCTTC

d_gene: .
j_gene: TRBJ2-2
v_gene: TRBV5-1
abundance: once
len: 14
CDR3aa: CASSLVPGVGELFF
CDR3nt: TGCGCCAGCAGCTTGGTCCCGGGGGTAGGGGAGCTGTTTTTT

d_gene: .
j_gene: TRBJ2-4
v_gene: TRBV7-9
abundance: once
len: 15
CDR3aa: CASSLFGSELDIQYF
CDR3nt: TGTGCCAGCAGCCTCTTTGGGTCAGAACTAGACATTCAGTACTTC

d_gene: .
j_gene: TRBJ1-3
v_gene: TRBV6-1
abundance: .
len: 17
CDR3aa: CASSEWDFAFSGNTIYF
CDR3nt: TGTGCCAGCAGTGAATGGGACTTCGCCTTCTCTGGAAACACCATATATTTT

d_gene: TRBD2
j_gene: TRBJ2-7
v_gene: TRBV19
abundance: .
len: 15
CDR3aa: CASRGGASGEREQYF
CDR3nt: TGTGCCAGTAGGGGTGGTGCTAGCGGGGAACGGGAGCAGTACTTC

d_gene: .
j_gene: TRBJ2-6
v_gene: TRBV4-1
abundance: once
len: 17
CDR3aa: CASSLGRGLSGANVLTF
CDR3nt: TGCGCCAGCAGCCTCGGGAGGGGGCTCTCTGGGGCCAACGTCCTGACTTTC

d_gene: TRBD1
j_gene: TRBJ1-1
v_gene: TRBV11-2
abundance: few
len: 15
CDR3aa: CASSFSTGAPTEAFF
CDR3nt: TGTGCCAGCAGCTTCTCTACAGGGGCCCCCACTGAAGCTTTCTTT

d_gene: TRBD1
j_gene: TRBJ1-2
v_gene: TRBV28
abundance: .
len: 14
CDR3aa: CATSPPDRGNGYTF
CDR3nt: TGTGCCACTTCGCCCCCGGACAGGGGGAATGGCTACACCTTC

d_gene: .
j_gene: TRBJ1-4
v_gene: TRBV12-5
abundance: .
len: 14
CDR3aa: CASGLGGRDEKLFF
CDR3nt: TGTGCTAGTGGTTTGGGGGGGCGCGATGAAAAACTGTTTTTT

d_gene: TRBD2
j_gene: TRBJ2-1
v_gene: TRBV7-8
abundance: .
len: 16
CDR3aa: CASSLVLAGGPSEQFF
CDR3nt: TGTGCCAGCAGCTTAGTATTAGCGGGGGGGCCTAGTGAGCAGTTCTTC

d_gene: TRBD2
j_gene: TRBJ2-1
v_gene: TRBV5-5
abundance: once
len: 17
CDR3aa: CASSLSLAGGQYNEQFF
CDR3nt: TGTGCCAGCAGCTTGAGTCTAGCGGGGGGGCAATACAATGAGCAGTTCTTC

d_gene: TRBD1
j_gene: TRBJ2-2
v_gene: TRBV18
abundance: .
len: 16
CDR3aa: CASSPPGTVHTGELFF
CDR3nt: TGTGCCAGCTCACCTCCTGGGACAGTCCACACCGGGGAGCTGTTTTTT

d_gene: TRBD2
j_gene: TRBJ2-1
v_gene: TRBV7-6
abundance: .
len: 18
CDR3aa: CASSPLLKRGGQDNEQFF
CDR3nt: TGTGCCAGCAGCCCCCTATTGAAGCGGGGGGGGCAGGACAATGAGCAGTTCTTC

d_gene: TRBD2
j_gene: TRBJ2-7
v_gene: TRBV6-5
abundance: few
len: 14
CDR3aa: CASRRREESYEQYF
CDR3nt: TGTGCCAGCCGTCGGCGGGAGGAATCCTACGAGCAGTACTTC

d_gene: .
j_gene: TRBJ2-2
v_gene: TRBV19
abundance: .
len: 15
CDR3aa: CASSMVQGGAGELFF
CDR3nt: TGTGCCAGTAGTATGGTACAGGGAGGGGCCGGGGAGCTGTTTTTT

d_gene: TRBD1
j_gene: TRBJ2-7
v_gene: TRBV28
abundance: .
len: 14
CDR3aa: CASTGTGGYYEQYF
CDR3nt: TGTGCCAGCACGGGGACAGGGGGTTACTACGAGCAGTACTTC

d_gene: .
j_gene: TRBJ2-2
v_gene: TRBV21-1
abundance: .
len: 20
CDR3aa: CASGGVAGDRWNTDTGELFF
CDR3nt: TGTGCCAGCGGGGGGGTAGCGGGAGATAGATGGAATACAGACACCGGGGAGCTGTTTTTT

d_gene: TRBD2
j_gene: TRBJ2-1
v_gene: TRBV2
abundance: .
len: 13
CDR3aa: CASSPELAGGKFF
CDR3nt: TGTGCCAGCAGCCCCGAACTAGCGGGGGGGAAGTTCTTC

d_gene: .
j_gene: TRBJ2-7
v_gene: TRBV18
abundance: .
len: 14
CDR3aa: CASSAGTNSYEQYF
CDR3nt: TGTGCCAGCTCCGCCGGGACAAACTCCTACGAGCAGTACTTC

d_gene: .
j_gene: TRBJ2-1
v_gene: TRBV4-3
abundance: .
len: 19
CDR3aa: CASSQERGGTFGTNNEQFF
CDR3nt: TGCGCCAGCAGCCAAGAAAGGGGGGGGACTTTCGGAACTAACAATGAGCAGTTCTTC

d_gene: TRBD1
j_gene: TRBJ1-4
v_gene: TRBV7-6
abundance: .
len: 17
CDR3aa: CASSIGTGALNREKLFF
CDR3nt: TGTGCCAGCAGCATTGGGACAGGGGCTCTAAATAGAGAAAAACTGTTTTTT

d_gene: TRBD1
j_gene: TRBJ1-2
v_gene: TRBV5-6
abundance: .
len: 13
CDR3aa: CASSPDRVGGYTF
CDR3nt: TGTGCCAGCAGCCCCGACAGGGTCGGTGGCTACACCTTC

d_gene: .
j_gene: TRBJ1-4
v_gene: TRBV7-2
abundance: .
len: 12
CDR3aa: CASSLQREKLFF
CDR3nt: TGTGCCAGCAGCTTGCAGAGGGAAAAACTGTTTTTT